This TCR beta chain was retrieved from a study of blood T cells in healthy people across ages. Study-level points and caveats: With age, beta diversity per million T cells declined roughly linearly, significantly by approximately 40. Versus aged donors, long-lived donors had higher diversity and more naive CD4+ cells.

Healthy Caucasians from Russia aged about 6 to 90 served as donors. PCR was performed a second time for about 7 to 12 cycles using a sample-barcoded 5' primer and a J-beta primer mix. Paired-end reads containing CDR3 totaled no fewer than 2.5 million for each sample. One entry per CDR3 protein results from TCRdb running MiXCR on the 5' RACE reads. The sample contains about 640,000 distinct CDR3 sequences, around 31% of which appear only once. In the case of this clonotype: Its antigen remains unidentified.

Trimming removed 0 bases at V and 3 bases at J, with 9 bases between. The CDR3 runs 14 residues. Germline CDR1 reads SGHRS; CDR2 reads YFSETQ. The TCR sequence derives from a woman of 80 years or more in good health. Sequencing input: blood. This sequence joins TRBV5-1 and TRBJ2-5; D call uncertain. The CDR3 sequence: CASSLVPNKETQYF. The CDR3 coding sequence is TGCGCCAGCAGCTTGGTCCCCAATAAAGAGACCCAGTACTTC.